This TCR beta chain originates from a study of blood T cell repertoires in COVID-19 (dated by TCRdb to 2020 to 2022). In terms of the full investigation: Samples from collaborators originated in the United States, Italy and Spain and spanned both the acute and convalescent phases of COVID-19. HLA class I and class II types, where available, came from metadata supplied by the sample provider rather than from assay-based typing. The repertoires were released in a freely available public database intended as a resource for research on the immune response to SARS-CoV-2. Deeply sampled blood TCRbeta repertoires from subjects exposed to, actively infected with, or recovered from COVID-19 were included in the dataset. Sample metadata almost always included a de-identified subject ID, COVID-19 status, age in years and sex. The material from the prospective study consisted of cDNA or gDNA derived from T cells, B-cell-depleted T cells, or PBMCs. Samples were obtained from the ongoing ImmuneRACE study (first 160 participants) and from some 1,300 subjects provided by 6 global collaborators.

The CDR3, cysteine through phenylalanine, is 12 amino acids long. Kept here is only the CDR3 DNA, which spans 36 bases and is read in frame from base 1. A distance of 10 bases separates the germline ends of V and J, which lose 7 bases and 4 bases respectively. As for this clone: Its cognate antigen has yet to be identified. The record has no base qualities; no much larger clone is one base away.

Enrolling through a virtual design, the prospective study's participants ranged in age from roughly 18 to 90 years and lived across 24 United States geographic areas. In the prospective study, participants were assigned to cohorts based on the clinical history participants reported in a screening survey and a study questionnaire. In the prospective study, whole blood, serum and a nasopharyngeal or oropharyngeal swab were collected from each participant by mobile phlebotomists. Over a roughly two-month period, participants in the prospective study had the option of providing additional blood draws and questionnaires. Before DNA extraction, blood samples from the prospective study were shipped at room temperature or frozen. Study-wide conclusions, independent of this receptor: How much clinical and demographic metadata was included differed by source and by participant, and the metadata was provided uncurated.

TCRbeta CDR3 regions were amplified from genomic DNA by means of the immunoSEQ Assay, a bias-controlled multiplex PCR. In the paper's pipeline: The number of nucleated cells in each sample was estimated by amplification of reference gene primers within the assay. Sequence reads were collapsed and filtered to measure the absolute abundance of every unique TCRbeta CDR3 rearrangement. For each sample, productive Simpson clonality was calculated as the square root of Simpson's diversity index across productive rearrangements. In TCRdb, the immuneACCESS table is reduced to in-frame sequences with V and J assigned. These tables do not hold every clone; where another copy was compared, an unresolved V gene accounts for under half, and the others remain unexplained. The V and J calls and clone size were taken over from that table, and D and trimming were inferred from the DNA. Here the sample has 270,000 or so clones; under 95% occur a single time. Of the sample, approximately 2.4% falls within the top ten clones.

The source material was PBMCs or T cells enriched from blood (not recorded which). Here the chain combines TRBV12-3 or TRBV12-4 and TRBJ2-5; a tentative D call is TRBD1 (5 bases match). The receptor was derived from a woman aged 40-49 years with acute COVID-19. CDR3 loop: CASTQGLETQYF. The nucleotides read TGTGCCAGCACCCAGGGCTTAGAGACCCAGTACTTC.